This T cell receptor beta chain comes out of a study of metastatic and nonmetastatic thyroid tumors. For the study at large: Repertoire data that came from the blood and tumor or nodule tissue of malignant and benign thyroid patients were compared.

The entire patient cohort was treatment-naive prior to thyroid surgery. In the authors' methods: The study took CDR3 differences across clinicopathological groups and made a distant-metastasis classifier for papillary thyroid cancer from them. TCRdb reanalyzed the PCR reads with MiXCR. The V and J calls were not made by the authors but by TCRdb's processing. The data show tens of thousands of clones, 13% seen once. CDR3 length: 13 amino acids. The trim removed 9 bases at V and 6 bases at J, leaving 8 bases unmatched. There are many counts of this clone. Sequencing was performed on blood. V and J are TRBV12-3 or TRBV12-4 and TRBJ2-1; 7 positions match TRBD2. The sequence was obtained from a female donor with papillary thyroid cancer or a benign thyroid nodule (not recorded which). Some clones in this sample may be carry-over from other donors' samples. In nucleotides, the CDR3 is TGTGCCAGTAGGACCGGGACTACCAATGAGCAGTTCTTC. Encoded protein: CASRTGTTNEQFF.